This T cell receptor (beta chain) was captured by sequencing in a study of blood T cell repertoires in COVID-19. Study information: Sample material is recorded as cDNA or gDNA derived from T cells, B-cell-depleted T cells, or PBMCs.

Germline V gives CDR1 SGDLS, CDR2 YYNGEE. The V gene end was trimmed by 3 bases and the J gene end by 4 bases; junction bases not matched to a gene: 8. The CDR3 loop spans 17 amino acids. This table comes from immunoSEQ multiplex PCR, and its TCRdb copy is limited to in-frame clones, with some not included. The profile covers around 260,000 clones, with approximately 83% appearing a single time and less than 15% taken by the ten largest. The chain combines TRBV9 with TRBJ2-5; 14 nucleotides line up with TRBD2. Sequences were obtained from peripheral blood. This TCR was recovered from a human donor in a cohort sampled during active COVID-19. DNA of the CDR3: TGTGCCAGCAGCGCCGGACTAGCGGGAGGACGGAGAGAGACCCAGTACTTC. Translation gives CASSAGLAGGRRETQYF.